This T cell receptor beta chain derives from a study of siplizumab effects on memory and regulatory T cells. Study-level points and caveats: Naive T cells apparently outstripped memory cells in diversity and seemed major alloresponse contributors. An assignable phenotype, naive or memory, was missing from roughly 83-96% of proliferating CD4+ or CD8+ clones. With siplizumab, mappable alloreactive CD4+ clones averaged roughly 69% Treg-derived, versus roughly 25% in controls.

Trimming shortened V by 2 bases and J by 10 bases, and 9 bases separated the two germline ends. CDR1 and CDR2 from the germline V gene are KGHSH and LQKENI. CDR3 length: 12 amino acids. On this clone: The antigen remains unidentified.

The assay looked at approximately 10^5 TCR templates in each sample. Produced via immunoSEQ multiplex PCR; TCRdb's table is partial and in-frame only. The table lists around 100,000 clones, more than 85% of them singletons. The rearrangement uses TRBV18 and TRBJ2-1, with no clear D. The TCR originated in a human donor in good health. The sequencing sample was made of CD4+ T cells sorted from blood. For the CDR3, the DNA is TGTGCCAGCTCACCAGAGGTCTTCGAGCAGTTCTTC. Amino acid sequence: CASSPEVFEQFF. Full variable domain (missing parts from reference TRBV18 and TRBJ2-1): NAGVMQNPRHLVRRRGQEARLRCSPMKGHSHVYWYRQLPEEGLKFMVYLQKENIIDESGMPKERFSAEFPKEGPSILRIQQVVRGDSAAYFCASSPEVFEQFFGPGTRLTVL.